The T cell receptor beta chain described here comes from a study of cytomegalovirus exposure and HLA in healthy donors. Assay used: immunoSEQ multiplex PCR; TCRdb lists only in-frame clones, some missing. The sample gives under 200,000 clones, roughly nine tenths of which show up once; 4.2% is in the top ten. Note on this clone: Its antigen is not identified.

General study points: 150 to 200 TCR beta chains were listed as cytomegalovirus-associated. Per published reports, the classifier diagnosed cytomegalovirus status with high specificity and sensitivity.

The donors were part of the validation cohort, which consisted of under 150 subjects and was separate from the first cohort of under 750 subjects. This clonotype was sampled from a man between 18 and 35 years old in good health and CMV-seropositive. Sequenced input: PBMCs.

CDR3 nucleotide sequence: TGCAGCGTTGACCGCTACAATGAGCAGTTCTTC. This codes for CSVDRYNEQFF. The chain links TRBV29-1 to TRBJ2-1, with no clear D. Trimming cost V 3 bases and J 3 bases, with 3 bases left between them. Per the germline V gene, CDR1 is SQVTM and CDR2 is ANQGSEA. The CDR3 sequence is 11 residues long.